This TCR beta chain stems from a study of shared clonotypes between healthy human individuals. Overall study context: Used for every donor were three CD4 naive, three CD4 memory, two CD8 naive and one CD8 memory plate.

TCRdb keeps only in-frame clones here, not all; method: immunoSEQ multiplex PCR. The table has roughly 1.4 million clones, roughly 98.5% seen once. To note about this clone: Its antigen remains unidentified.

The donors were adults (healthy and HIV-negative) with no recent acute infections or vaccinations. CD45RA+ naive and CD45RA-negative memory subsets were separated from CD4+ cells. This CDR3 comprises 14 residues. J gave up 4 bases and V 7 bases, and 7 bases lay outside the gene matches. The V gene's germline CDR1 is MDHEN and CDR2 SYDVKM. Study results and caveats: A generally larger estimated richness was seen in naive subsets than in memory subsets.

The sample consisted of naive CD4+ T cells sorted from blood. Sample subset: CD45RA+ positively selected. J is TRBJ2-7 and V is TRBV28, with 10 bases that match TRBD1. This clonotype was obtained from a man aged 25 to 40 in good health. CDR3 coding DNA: TGTGCCAGCAAGACAGGGGGCCTTCGGTACGAGCAGTACTTC. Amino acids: CASKTGGLRYEQYF.